Sequencing of this T cell receptor (beta chain) was carried out in a study of technical replicates of blood from a handful of donors. The assay was immunoSEQ multiplex PCR, and TCRdb's table has in-frame clones only and misses some. The sample includes about 82,000 clones, 94% of them seen just once. The CDR3 runs 16 residues. The V segment lost 0 bases and the J segment 4 bases; nucleotides outside the gene matches: 7. Looked up from germline, CDR1 is SGHRS and CDR2 is YFSETQ. This TCR came from a human donor in good health. Sequences were obtained from T cells isolated from PBMCs. V is TRBV5-1 and J is TRBJ2-5; TRBD2 agrees at 9 bases. CDR3 in amino acids: CASSLALAGAPETQYF. The CDR3 nucleotides read TGCGCCAGCAGCTTGGCCTTAGCGGGAGCCCCAGAGACCCAGTACTTC.